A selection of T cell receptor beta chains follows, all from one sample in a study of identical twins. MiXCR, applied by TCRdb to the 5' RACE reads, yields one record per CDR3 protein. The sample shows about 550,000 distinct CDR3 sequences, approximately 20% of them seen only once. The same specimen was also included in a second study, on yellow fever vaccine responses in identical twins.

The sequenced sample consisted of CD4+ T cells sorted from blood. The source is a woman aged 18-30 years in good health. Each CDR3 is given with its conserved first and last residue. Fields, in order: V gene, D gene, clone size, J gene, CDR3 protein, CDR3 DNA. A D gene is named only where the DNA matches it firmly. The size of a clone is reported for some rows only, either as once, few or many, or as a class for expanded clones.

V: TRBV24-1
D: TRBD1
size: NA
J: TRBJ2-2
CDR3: CATSQPPGQEVGELFF
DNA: TGTGCCACCAGCCAGCCTCCGGGACAGGAAGTCGGGGAGCTGTTTTTT

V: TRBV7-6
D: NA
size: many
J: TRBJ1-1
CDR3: CASSLGLGNTEAFF
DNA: TGTGCCAGCAGCTTGGGCCTGGGGAACACTGAAGCTTTCTTT

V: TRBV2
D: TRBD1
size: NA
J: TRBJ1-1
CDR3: CASRTGGSNTEAFF
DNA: TGTGCCAGCAGGACAGGGGGATCGAACACTGAAGCTTTCTTT

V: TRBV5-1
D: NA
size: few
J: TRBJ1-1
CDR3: CASSLESGLGGDTEAFF
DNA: TGCGCCAGCAGCTTGGAGTCAGGTCTGGGAGGGGACACTGAAGCTTTCTTT

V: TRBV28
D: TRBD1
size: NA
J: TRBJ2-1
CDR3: CASRRDRVYNELFF
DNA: TGTGCCAGCAGGCGGGACAGGGTATACAATGAGCTGTTCTTC

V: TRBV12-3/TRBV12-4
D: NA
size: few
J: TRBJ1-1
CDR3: CASSLSGHLNTEAFF
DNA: TGTGCCAGCAGTTTATCGGGACATCTGAACACTGAAGCTTTCTTT

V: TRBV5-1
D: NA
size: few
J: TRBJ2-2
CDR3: CASSLAGRSEGELFF
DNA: TGCGCCAGCAGCTTGGCAGGTCGCTCTGAAGGGGAGCTGTTTTTT

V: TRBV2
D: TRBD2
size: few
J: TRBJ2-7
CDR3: CASSEGGGDSYEQYF
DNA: TGTGCCAGCAGTGAGGGTGGGGGGGACTCCTACGAGCAGTACTTC

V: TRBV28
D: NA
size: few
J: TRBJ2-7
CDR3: CASSFLQGVGEQYF
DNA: TGTGCCAGCAGTTTTCTCCAGGGAGTCGGAGAGCAGTACTTC

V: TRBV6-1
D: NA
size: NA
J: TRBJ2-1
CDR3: CASSRLEQQFF
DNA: TGTGCCAGCAGCCGACTGGAGCAGCAGTTCTTC

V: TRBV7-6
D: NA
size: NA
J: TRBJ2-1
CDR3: CASSSLGGTYNEQFF
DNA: TGTGCCAGCAGCTCACTGGGCGGCACCTACAATGAGCAGTTCTTC